A selection of T cell receptor beta chains follows, all from one sample in a study of blood T cell repertoires in COVID-19. Profiled with immunoSEQ multiplex PCR; TCRdb holds only in-frame clones, not every one. The table lists about 55,000 clones, around 85% of them singletons, with roughly 15% in the top ten. The specimen was peripheral blood. All receptors come from a human donor in a cohort sampled during active COVID-19. CDR3s include the opening cysteine and the closing phenylalanine or tryptophan. D genes are given only for firm matches. The size of a clone is reported for some rows only, either as once, few or many, or as a class for expanded clones.

clone size,D gene,V gene,CDR3 length,J gene,CDR3 DNA,CDR3 protein
.,.,TRBV24-1,17,TRBJ2-2,TGTGCCACCAGTGATTTGGAACACCAGAGGGCGACCGGGGAGCTGTTTTTT,CATSDLEHQRATGELFF
once,TRBD1,TRBV5-6,15,TRBJ1-2,TGTGCCAGCAGCTTGGTCGGACAGGGGGCGGGAGGCTACACCTTC,CASSLVGQGAGGYTF
.,TRBD1,TRBV5-4,15,TRBJ2-1,TGTGCCAGCAGCCTAACCGGGACAGCCAACAATGAGCAGTTCTTC,CASSLTGTANNEQFF
.,TRBD1,TRBV24-1,16,TRBJ2-2,TGTGCCACCAGTGATGGATCGGACAGGGGGGATGAGGAGCTGTTTTTT,CATSDGSDRGDEELFF
.,TRBD1,TRBV5-1,13,TRBJ1-4,TGCGCCAGCAGCGGAGACAGGGCTGAAAAACTGTTTTTT,CASSGDRAEKLFF
once,TRBD2,TRBV27,18,TRBJ2-5,TGTGCCAGCAGTTTACGCCCCCCACTAGCGGGCCTTCAAGAGACCCAGTACTTC,CASSLRPPLAGLQETQYF
.,.,TRBV7-2,15,TRBJ2-2,TGTGCCAGCAGCCCCCCTACGGGGAACACCGGGGAGCTGTTTTTT,CASSPPTGNTGELFF
.,.,TRBV18,13,TRBJ2-7,TGTGCCAGCTCACTCCAGAACACCTACGAGCAGTACTTC,CASSLQNTYEQYF
.,.,TRBV5-4,14,TRBJ2-3,TGTGCCAGCAGCTCCGGAGGTTACCCCGATACGCAGTATTTT,CASSSGGYPDTQYF
.,TRBD1,TRBV28,15,TRBJ2-4,TGTGCCAGCAGTTCGGGACAGGGGACCAAAAACATTCAGTACTTC,CASSSGQGTKNIQYF
.,.,TRBV4-1,15,TRBJ1-5,TGCGCCAGCAGCCTCGAGGTTCAGGGTAATCAGCCCCAGCATTTT,CASSLEVQGNQPQHF
.,TRBD1,TRBV19,15,TRBJ1-1,TGTGCCAGTAGTATAAGGGACAGGCGGAACACTGAAGCTTTCTTT,CASSIRDRRNTEAFF
.,.,TRBV4-1,14,TRBJ1-5,TGCGCCAGCAGCCAACAGGGGAAAAATCAGCCCCAGCATTTT,CASSQQGKNQPQHF
.,TRBD1,TRBV10-3,15,TRBJ2-7,TGTGCCATCAGCCAGCCCTCGGGACAGCTCTACGAGCAGTACTTC,CAISQPSGQLYEQYF
.,.,TRBV2,14,TRBJ1-2,TGTGCCAGCAGTGCCCGAGGGGGGGAATATGGCTACACCTTC,CASSARGGEYGYTF
.,TRBD2,TRBV9,15,TRBJ2-1,TGTGCCAGCAGCGCGGGACTAGCATCCTACAATGAGCAGTTCTTC,CASSAGLASYNEQFF
.,TRBD1,TRBV10-3,15,TRBJ1-4,TGTGCCATCAGTGGAGACAGGGGCACTAATGAAAAACTGTTTTTT,CAISGDRGTNEKLFF
.,.,TRBV4-1,19,TRBJ1-1,TGCGCCAGCAGCCCCGTCCGCTTTCGCGAAAACAGAATGAACACTGAAGCTTTCTTT,CASSPVRFRENRMNTEAFF
.,.,TRBV21-1,17,TRBJ1-3,TGTGCCAGCAGCTCCCGGAGGACCGGCAGCTCTGGAAACACCATATATTTT,CASSSRRTGSSGNTIYF
.,.,TRBV5-1,14,TRBJ2-5,TGCGCCAGCAGCTTGTCGGACAGTCAAGAGACCCAGTACTTC,CASSLSDSQETQYF
.,.,TRBV18,16,TRBJ2-3,TGTGCCAGCTCACCGCAGGGGATGTATAGCACAGATACGCAGTATTTT,CASSPQGMYSTDTQYF
.,TRBD2,TRBV10-2,19,TRBJ2-3,TGCGCCAGCAGTGGGACTAGCGGGGAGCCCACCTCGAGCACAGATACGCAGTATTTT,CASSGTSGEPTSSTDTQYF
.,.,TRBV5-6,16,TRBJ2-3,TGTGCCAGCAGACCGGGGGGCGGGGAAGGGGCAGATACGCAGTATTTT,CASRPGGGEGADTQYF
.,.,TRBV25-1,13,TRBJ2-6,TGTGCCAGCCACAACTCTGGGGCCAACGTCCTGACTTTC,CASHNSGANVLTF
.,TRBD1,TRBV23-1,15,TRBJ1-1,TGCGCCAGCAGCCCCACGACAGGGACGTCTTTCGAAGCTTTCTTT,CASSPTTGTSFEAFF
.,.,TRBV7-2,13,TRBJ2-7,TGTGCCAGCAGCCTAGGGCCGATCTACGAGCAGTACTTC,CASSLGPIYEQYF
.,TRBD1,TRBV5-1,19,TRBJ2-6,TGCGCCAGCAGCCCAGGGGACAGAACCATATCGGCTGGGGCCAACGTCCTGACTTTC,CASSPGDRTISAGANVLTF
.,.,TRBV27,13,TRBJ1-6,TGTGCCAGCAGTAGGAGAATTAATTCACCCCTCCACTTT,CASSRRINSPLHF
.,TRBD1,TRBV28,14,TRBJ1-5,TGTGCCAGCAGGGCAGGGGGAGTTGGACAGCCCCAGCATTTT,CASRAGGVGQPQHF
.,TRBD2,TRBV18,15,TRBJ2-1,TGTGCCAGCTCACCGGCTAGCGGGGGGTTCAATGAGCAGTTCTTC,CASSPASGGFNEQFF
.,TRBD2,TRBV5-1,17,TRBJ2-7,TGCGCCAGCAGCGAGAGACTAGCGGGAGTGGATACCTACGAGCAGTACTTC,CASSERLAGVDTYEQYF
few,.,TRBV2,16,TRBJ1-6,TGTGCCAGCGGGGCCAACTTTAAACTAATAAACTCACCCCTCCACTTT,CASGANFKLINSPLHF
.,.,TRBV5-1,13,TRBJ1-3,TGCGCCAGCAGCTCAACAGGGGGAAACACCATATATTTT,CASSSTGGNTIYF
.,.,TRBV20-1,11,TRBJ1-1,TGCAGTGGGAGAGGGCGGGCTGAAGCTTTCTTT,CSGRGRAEAFF
.,TRBD1,TRBV28,16,TRBJ1-2,TGTGCCAGCAGTACGAGGGACAGGGTTCACCTCTATGGCTACACCTTC,CASSTRDRVHLYGYTF
.,TRBD1,TRBV7-9,18,TRBJ1-5,TGTGCCAGCAGCCCGGGACAGGGGGCGTCAGCCGGCAATCAGCCCCAGCATTTT,CASSPGQGASAGNQPQHF
.,.,TRBV5-1,15,TRBJ2-5,TGCGCCAGCAGCTCTACGAGCAGGGGTCGAGAGACCCAGTACTTC,CASSSTSRGRETQYF
.,TRBD1,TRBV18,16,TRBJ2-3,TGTGCCAGCTCACACGGACAGGGTGCCGCCACAGATACGCAGTATTTT,CASSHGQGAATDTQYF
once,TRBD2,TRBV19,15,TRBJ2-3,TGTGCCAGTAGTATAGGACTAGCGGGAATAGATACGCAGTATTTT,CASSIGLAGIDTQYF
.,.,TRBV6-5,13,TRBJ1-1,TGTGCCAGCAGTTACTTCGACAGTAGTGAAGCTTTCTTT,CASSYFDSSEAFF
.,TRBD2,TRBV5-1,17,TRBJ2-1,TGCGCCAGCAGCCCCCGTTACCGACTAGCGGGAAACTATGAGCAGTTCTTC,CASSPRYRLAGNYEQFF
.,TRBD2,TRBV2,17,TRBJ2-3,TGTGCCAGCAGTTACGAACTAGCGGAGCTAGAGAAAGATACGCAGTATTTT,CASSYELAELEKDTQYF
once,TRBD1,TRBV28,15,TRBJ1-2,TGTGCCAGCAGCACCGGGGCAGGGGGGACAGGTGGCTACACCTTC,CASSTGAGGTGGYTF
.,.,TRBV2,14,TRBJ2-1,TGTGCCAGCAATCCTTCGGGATTCGGAAATGAGCAGTTCTTC,CASNPSGFGNEQFF
once,.,TRBV7-9,12,TRBJ1-1,TGTGCCAGCAGCTTCCAGCGAACTGAAGCTTTCTTT,CASSFQRTEAFF
.,.,TRBV29-1,12,TRBJ2-7,TGCAGCGCAGAACGCAGGGTAGGGGAGCAGTACTTC,CSAERRVGEQYF
.,.,TRBV7-6,13,TRBJ2-1,TGTGCCAGCAGCTTAGCGCCGGACAATGAGCAGTTCTTC,CASSLAPDNEQFF
.,TRBD1,TRBV5-1,14,TRBJ1-1,TGCGCCAGCAGCCGCACTGAAGGGACAGACGAAGCTTTCTTT,CASSRTEGTDEAFF
.,TRBD1,TRBV19,16,TRBJ2-4,TGTGCCAGTAGTATAGTCCTGACAGGGGCCAAAAACATTCAGTACTTC,CASSIVLTGAKNIQYF
.,TRBD1,TRBV7-8,13,TRBJ1-2,TGTGCCAGCACCCGGGACAGGCGCGGTGGCTACACCTTC,CASTRDRRGGYTF
.,.,TRBV20-1,10,TRBJ2-1,TGCAGTGCCAGAAAGCCTGAGCAGTTCTTC,CSARKPEQFF
.,.,TRBV6-5,14,TRBJ2-3,TGTGCCAGCAGTTACTCTTTCGGCACAGATACGCAGTATTTT,CASSYSFGTDTQYF
once,.,TRBV5-1,15,TRBJ2-1,TGCGCCAGCAGCTTGGAGGGGGTCCCCTACAATGAGCAGTTCTTC,CASSLEGVPYNEQFF
.,.,TRBV3-1/TRBV3-2,15,TRBJ2-1,TGTGCCAGCAGGCCGGTGGGCTCGGTCTCCAATGAGCAGTTCTTC,CASRPVGSVSNEQFF
.,.,TRBV12-3/TRBV12-4,11,TRBJ1-2,TGTGCCAGCAGTGGCGGGTATGGCTACACCTTC,CASSGGYGYTF
.,TRBD1,TRBV6-5,16,TRBJ2-4,TGTGCCAGCAGTTACACAACAGGGGGTGGCTTGAACATTCAGTACTTC,CASSYTTGGGLNIQYF